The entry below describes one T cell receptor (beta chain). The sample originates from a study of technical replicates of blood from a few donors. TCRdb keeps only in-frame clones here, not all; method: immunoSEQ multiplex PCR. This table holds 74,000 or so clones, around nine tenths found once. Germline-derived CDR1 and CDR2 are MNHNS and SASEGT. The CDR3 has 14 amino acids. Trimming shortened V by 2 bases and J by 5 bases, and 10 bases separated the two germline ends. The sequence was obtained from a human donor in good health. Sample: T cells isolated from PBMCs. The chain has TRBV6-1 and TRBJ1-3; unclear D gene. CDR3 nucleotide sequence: TGTGCCAGCAGTGAATCAAGCGGTAGAAACACCATATATTTT. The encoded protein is CASSESSGRNTIYF.